This T cell receptor (beta chain) was observed in a study of cytomegalovirus exposure and HLA in healthy donors. In the PCR, 60 Vbeta and 13 Jbeta primers were used. This table comes from immunoSEQ multiplex PCR, and its TCRdb copy is limited to in-frame clones, with some not included. The data contain fewer than 250,000 clones, under 80% of them singletons. Germline V gives CDR1 SNHLY, CDR2 FYNNEI. This CDR3 is built from 11 residues. Trimming stripped 3 bases from V and 7 bases from J, with 7 bases between. What was sequenced was PBMCs. The chain uses TRBV2 and TRBJ2-7; TRBD2 is a possible D gene (5 bases). This receptor was obtained from a man aged 25-40 years in good health and CMV-seropositive. DNA of the CDR3: TGTGCCAGCAGTGACAGAGGGGAGCAGTACTTC. Translated: CASSDRGEQYF.